The entry that follows covers one T cell receptor beta chain sequence. Its antigen remains undetermined. No much larger clone exists at a distance of one base, and base qualities are not known. Trimming removed 4 bases from V and 7 bases from J, leaving 13 bases between the germline ends. Spanning cysteine to phenylalanine, the CDR3 consists of 13 amino acids. The CDR3 DNA has 39 bases and is translated from base 1. The germline V gene encodes CDR1 ENHRY and CDR2 SYGVKD. The record originates from a study of blood T cell repertoires in COVID-19 (dated by TCRdb to 2018 to 2020). Looking at the study overall: The collaborator samples originated in the United States, Italy and Spain and spanned the acute and convalescent phases of COVID-19. The prospective study material was composed of cDNA or gDNA derived from T cells, B-cell-depleted T cells, or PBMCs. Subjects who had been exposed to COVID-19, were actively infected with it, or had recovered from it provided the deeply sampled blood TCRbeta repertoires that made up the dataset. A freely available public database, intended as a resource for researchers studying the immune response to SARS-CoV-2, is where the repertoires were released. Samples were obtained from the ongoing ImmuneRACE study (first 160 participants) and from over 1,000 subjects provided by 6 global collaborators. The sample metadata nearly always contained a de-identified subject ID, COVID-19 status, age in years and sex. Where HLA class I and class II types were available, the types were taken from metadata supplied by the sample provider, not from assay-based typing.

TCRbeta CDR3 regions were amplified from genomic DNA by means of the immunoSEQ Assay, a bias-controlled multiplex PCR. Per the authors' processing: The number of nucleated cells in each sample was estimated by amplification of reference gene primers within the assay. To quantify the absolute abundance of each unique TCRbeta CDR3 rearrangement, sequence reads were collapsed and filtered. For each sample, productive Simpson clonality was calculated as the square root of Simpson's diversity index over productive rearrangements. TCRdb carries this immuneACCESS record with in-frame sequences only. Its versions omit some clonotypes, under half of them owing to an unresolved V gene in the studies checked, with the rest unexplained. That table gives V, J and clone size, and the DNA gave D and trimming. Present in this sample are 120,000 or so clones, approximately 82% of which were seen just once. The top ten constitute about 5.4% of the sample.

Collaborating institutions collected whole blood in K2EDTA tubes following their own protocols. For TCRbeta analysis, collaborator samples were shipped as frozen whole blood, as isolated PBMCs, or as DNA extracted from either sample type. Beyond this particular receptor, the publication reports: The quantity of clinical and demographic metadata differed by source and by participant and was supplied without curation.

The source material was peripheral blood. The rearranged segments are TRBV10-3 and TRBJ1-2; the D gene is not confidently resolved. This sequence originates from an elderly man with active or convalescent COVID-19. CDR3 reads: CAISVQREAGYTF. The DNA is as follows: TGTGCCATCAGTGTCCAGAGGGAGGCTGGCTACACCTTC.